These 14 T cell receptor beta chains were all obtained from the same sample, sequenced in a study of T cells in tumors after PD-1 blockade. Profiling relied on immunoSEQ multiplex PCR, and the TCRdb table lists in-frame clones only, not all of them. The sample comprises 60,000 or so clones, around four fifths of which are singletons, and roughly 13% rests with the top ten. Here the sequenced sample was PBMCs, taken before anti-PD-1 treatment. The receptors originated from a human donor with basal cell carcinoma.

This rearrangement joins TRBV5-8 to TRBJ2-1, with TRBD1 matching over 8 bases. V trimming: 4 bases; J trimming: 15 bases; junction bases outside the gene matches: 9. The CDR3 is made up of 12 amino acids. CDR1 and CDR2 (germline): SGHTS, YDEGEE. The CDR3 is CASSHTGGHLFF. In DNA, the CDR3 is TGTGCCAGCAGCCACACAGGGGGTCATCTGTTCTTC.

This sequence joins TRBV27 and TRBJ1-2; D is perhaps TRBD1 (5 bases). V lost 6 bases to trimming and J lost 4 bases, with 15 bases between them. The length of the CDR3 is 14 residues. Germline V gene sequence: CDR1 MNHEY, CDR2 SMNVEV (reference sequence). CDR3 residues: CASRRGVSSYGYTF. Here the CDR3 DNA reads TGTGCCAGCAGGCGGGGCGTCTCCTCCTATGGCTACACCTTC.

This chain connects TRBV19 to TRBJ2-5; 13 bases map to TRBD2. The germline CDR1 and CDR2 sequences are LNHDA and SQIVND (reference sequence). The CDR3 consists of 14 residues. V gave up 8 bases and J gave up 3 bases; unmatched junction bases: 3. DNA of the CDR3: TGTGCCAGTTCGACTAGCGGGGGGAAAGAGACCCAGTACTTC. Encoded protein: CASSTSGGKETQYF.

The J gene is TRBJ2-5, the V gene TRBV4-1, with TRBD2 matching over 9 bases. The CDR3 is made up of 16 amino acids. CDR1 MGHRA and CDR2 YSYEKL come from the germline V gene. The V gene end was trimmed by 3 bases and the J gene end by 2 bases; junction bases not matched to a gene: 7. CDR3 loop: CASSQPAAGGQETQYF. The CDR3, as DNA: TGCGCCAGCAGCCAGCCGGCGGCGGGGGGGCAAGAGACCCAGTACTTC.

The chain recombines TRBV5-1 with TRBJ2-3, with D perhaps TRBD1 (6 bases). Looked up from germline, CDR1 is SGHRS and CDR2 is YFSETQ. The length of the CDR3 is 14 residues. V was trimmed by 4 bases and J by 2 bases, leaving 11 bases between them. The CDR3 DNA reads TGCGCCAGCAGCCTAGGACAGAACACAGATACGCAGTATTTT. Protein product: CASSLGQNTDTQYF.

Written as DNA, the CDR3 is TGTGCCAGTAGGCAGGGGATAGTTAATTCACCCCTCCACTTT. It encodes CASRQGIVNSPLHF. The chain joins TRBV27 to TRBJ1-6; D might be TRBD1 (6 bases). Per the germline V gene, CDR1 is MNHEY and CDR2 is SMNVEV (reference sequence). The CDR3 covers 14 residues. V was trimmed by 9 bases and J by 6 bases, leaving 15 bases between them.

The V call is TRBV5-1, the J call TRBJ2-1; D remains unclear. The germline V gene has CDR1 SGHRS and CDR2 YFSETQ. This CDR3 is built from 15 residues. Between the trimmed V and J ends, which lost 2 bases and 5 bases, there was a span of 14 bases. DNA of the CDR3: TGCGCCAGCAGCTTAATCTCCGGGTTCAACAATGAGCAGTTCTTC. Translated, it gives CASSLISGFNNEQFF.

V gene TRBV6-5 combines with J gene TRBJ1-5; a weak D match, TRBD1 (5 bases). The CDR3 covers 14 residues. V dropped 7 bases and J dropped 1 base, with 11 bases sitting between them. CDR1 MNHEY and CDR2 SVGAGI come from the germline V gene. CDR3 in amino acids: CASKGMGSNQPQHF. The CDR3 DNA reads as TGTGCCAGCAAGGGGATGGGGAGCAATCAGCCCCAGCATTTT.

The rearrangement uses TRBV28 and TRBJ2-2; maybe TRBD1 (6 bases). The CDR3 runs 16 residues. Germline lookup yields CDR1 MDHEN and CDR2 SYDVKM. V lost 8 bases and J 2 bases, leaving 18 bases between the germline ends. DNA for the CDR3: TGTGCCAGCTCCTTGGGGGCAATCCCTAACACCGGGGAGCTGTTTTTT. This encodes CASSLGAIPNTGELFF. The variable domain in full, with the rest retrieved from reference TRBV28 and TRBJ2-2, is DVKVTQSSRYLVKRTGEKVFLECVQDMDHENMFWYRQDPGLGLRLIYFSYDVKMKEKGDIPEGYSVSREKKERFSLILESASTNQTSMYLCASSLGAIPNTGELFFGEGSRLTVL.

This rearrangement joins TRBV7-2 to TRBJ1-5; D is ambiguous. The CDR3 has 14 amino acids. Germline CDR1 SGHTA, CDR2 FQGNSA. Trimming took off 5 bases at V and 1 base at J, with 9 bases between the two ends. The DNA of the CDR3 is TGTGCCAGCAGCCCCGGGATGAGCAATCAGCCCCAGCATTTT. This sequence encodes CASSPGMSNQPQHF.

This chain joins TRBV6-5 and TRBJ2-7; D gene ambiguous. There are 15 residues in the CDR3. The germline gives CDR1 MNHEY, CDR2 SVGAGI. V lost 6 bases and J 1 base, leaving 16 bases between the germline ends. Written as DNA, the CDR3 is TGTGCCAGCAGGAACCAAGAGCCTGGATCCTACGAGCAGTACTTC. Residues: CASRNQEPGSYEQYF.

The V call is TRBV6-4, the J call TRBJ2-1, with D tentatively TRBD1 (5 bases). V gave up 5 bases and J gave up 5 bases, with 10 bases separating them. This CDR3 is built from 13 residues. CDR1 and CDR2 (germline): MRHNA, SNTAGT. The CDR3 sequence is CASSPTADNEQFF. The DNA of the CDR3 is TGTGCCAGCAGTCCGACAGCAGACAATGAGCAGTTCTTC.

The V and J genes are TRBV9 and TRBJ1-3; D not resolved. Germline-derived CDR1 and CDR2 are SGDLS and YYNGEE. The CDR3 runs 15 residues. Trimming cost V 7 bases and J 3 bases, with 17 bases left between them. CDR3 region: CASSPHRGGGNTIYF. DNA for the CDR3: TGTGCCAGCTCTCCCCACCGGGGAGGTGGAAACACCATATATTTT.

This clone occurred a few times. The chain couples TRBV10-2 to TRBJ1-1; 7 bases align to TRBD1. The CDR3 runs to 13 residues. CDR1 is WSHSY, CDR2 SAAADI, per germline. The J segment lost 10 bases and the V segment lost 3 bases, leaving 8 bases of the junction unmatched. As DNA, the CDR3 is TGCGCCAGCAGTGACCTAGGGGGCAGGGGAGCTTTCTTT. It encodes CASSDLGGRGAFF.